What follows is one T cell receptor (beta chain) and its context. The antigen is not known. The J segment lost 0 bases and the V segment lost 6 bases, leaving 7 bases of the junction unmatched. Germline CDR1 reads MNHEY; CDR2 reads SMNVEV (reference sequence). The CDR3 consists of 15 residues. These data come from a study of shared clonotypes between healthy human individuals. General observations from the study: Sampling was confined to blood; repertoires within tissues likely differ. Sequencing of the sorted subsets was shown by rarefaction to be incomplete despite large depth. Having only a few donors restricted how much genetic and exposure-history diversity was captured. Against clonotypes common to all four donors, non-shared ones had lower generation probabilities.

TCRdb's copy holds only in-frame clones and misses some; the assay was immunoSEQ multiplex PCR. Of approximately 1.5 million clones in the sample, 95% to 99% were seen once. The sample comprised naive CD4+ T cells sorted from blood. Subset of the sample: CD45RA+ positively selected. The receptor was derived from a man aged 25 to 45 in good health. The chain couples TRBV27 to TRBJ1-2; 7 bases are a match to TRBD1. The CDR3 sequence is CASRPHRGSNYGYTF. As DNA, the CDR3 is TGTGCCAGCAGACCTCACAGGGGTTCTAACTATGGCTACACCTTC.